This T cell receptor (beta chain) was identified in a study of CXCR3-negative and CXCR3-positive naive CD8 T cells. As for the study in general: Across all libraries, TRB reads numbered about 135 million, with about 1.5 +/- 0.3 million in each library.

As to this clonotype: What it recognizes is unknown.

CDR3 length: 15 residues. CDR1 is SQVTM and CDR2 is ANQGSEA in the germline V gene. Study outcomes and limitations: Within a donor, both naive subsets shared TRBV-TRBJ usage, unlike memory cells. The study found comparably high diversity in both naive subsets and much lower diversity in memory CD8+ cells. A higher hydrophobicity marked the TRB CDR3s of CXCR3-positive naive cells versus CXCR3-negative naive cells.

Definition of naive CD8+ T cells rested on a CD45RO-CCR7+CD27+CD95- profile. The libraries of TRB cDNA were prepared using 5' RACE with UMI labels. Reprocessing the 5' RACE reads, TCRdb reports a single entry for every CDR3 protein and omits DNA. The sample totals 100,000 or so distinct CDR3 sequences. The receptor's source is a human donor in good health. Some clones in this sample may be carry-over from other donors' samples. J is TRBJ2-5 and V is TRBV29-1; as DNA is missing, the TRBD2 call by TCRdb cannot be tested. The sequenced material came from naive CXCR3+ CD8+ T cells from blood. The subset was: CD45RO-CCR7+CD27+CD95- naive CD8+ T cells expressing CXCR3 (TNR3+). The chain's CDR3 is CSVEGVADNQETQYF.